This T cell receptor beta chain emerged from a study of identical twins (dated by TCRdb to 2016 to 2017). About the full investigation: To test whether fetal clonotypes persist, this study deep-sequenced TCR alpha and beta repertoires from monozygotic twins, from unrelated adults of various ages, and from cord blood. Replicate twin experiments were performed at different times using different library preparation protocols to rule out contamination. The full study reports these points: Invariant T cells such as MAIT and iNKT could partly confound zero-insertion analyses, although diverse VJ usage argued against such confounding for most clonotypes. Abundant cord blood beta clonotypes carried fewer insertions; young adult naive repertoires showed a weaker similar trend, while memory repertoires showed none. Because the same donors could not be followed over many years, the conclusions relied on cross-sectional statistical analysis. In beta out-of-frame sequences, excess twin sharing was weaker, because having fewer shared sequences lowered the signal-to-noise ratio. Compared with coincidental sharing between unrelated individuals, out-of-frame TCR alpha sequences shared between twins showed an excess of sequences with low generation probability. Out-of-frame TCR alpha sharing in monozygotic twins was systematically underestimated by recombination models, whereas sharing between unrelated individuals was in agreement with the recombination models.

The library was produced with 5' RACE. Sequencing instrument: Illumina HiSeq 2000. A universal primer binding site was introduced by template switching, and a unique molecular identifier was present in the final cDNA, enabling accurate counting of TCR cDNA molecules. Specific primers in the conserved constant-segment region were used to synthesize first-strand cDNA for TCR alpha and beta chains. To control for contamination, each cDNA library was double barcoded with a SMART-Mk sample barcode plus Illumina barcodes. Two successive PCR steps introduced TruSeq adapter sequences along with Illumina sample barcodes. The TCR alpha and beta cDNA libraries were sequenced on the Illumina HiSeq platform using custom primers. In the authors' own workflow: Raw reads were processed with MiGEC to extract unique molecular identifiers, and MiXCR was used to determine CDR3 positions. For each individual, recombination models were inferred using an EM algorithm with the repgenHMM and IGoR tools. Shared clonotype analysis was performed with the tcR package in R, normalizing sharing by the product of cloneset sizes. To study raw recombination free of thymic and clonal selection effects, out-of-frame nonproductive sequences were analyzed. The public reads were quality trimmed at Q25 with fastp and then assembled into clones with MiXCR by TCRdb, keeping productive beta chains. One record per CDR3 amino acid sequence lists the most common genes and DNA. TCRdb, not the authors, supplied the V and J calls. The sample profile shows some 440,000 distinct CDR3 sequences; around 24% of them were found once. The biggest ten clones account for approximately 2.9% of the sample.

From the cysteine through the phenylalanine, the CDR3 covers 14 amino acids. Of the read, only the CDR3 DNA is kept; its 42 bases are in frame from base 1. Reading the germline V gene gives CDR1 SQVTM and CDR2 ANQGSEA. Trimming takes 7 bases off V and 4 bases off J; junction bases not matched to a gene: 8. Every donor in the study was a healthy Caucasian. Three pairs of female monozygotic twins, all aged roughly 18 to 29 years, were included in the twin cohort. Positive isolation kits from Invitrogen were used to isolate the CD4+ and CD8+ T cell populations. For this clonotype: Its cognate antigen has yet to be identified. Base qualities were left out, and no much larger clone turns up one base away.

The sample was also linked to a second study, of T cells expressing NK-cell markers. The other study reports the following: TCR beta-chain repertoires were profiled in sorted CD3+CD56+NKG2C+, CD3+CD56+NKG2C- and CD3+CD56-NKG2C+ T-cell subsets from about 8 donors. Of the eight sequenced donors, seven were found to be HCMV-seropositive and one was found to be HCMV-seronegative. To restrict sorting to alphabetaTCR-expressing T cells, an anti-gammadeltaTCR antibody was added in several experiments. In roughly six donors, the dominant CD3+CD56+NKG2C+ clonotypes ranked among the top 10 CD8+ clonotypes, making up 1.0-7.0% of CD8+ T cells. Those dominant clonotypes were again the most abundant among CD3+CD56-NKG2C+ cells in a few donors, at about 25-65%. Whether the expanded NKG2C-expressing T cell clones were specific for HCMV antigens remained unclear. The study sequenced eight donors, all healthy volunteers chosen at random: three men and five women. HCMV serostatus was determined by detecting HCMV-specific IgG in serum with a commercial ELISA kit. MIGEC was used to demultiplex reads and group the reads by UMI, and MiTCR was used to assemble and quantify clonotypes. To exclude erroneous sequences, any TCR cDNA sequence not supported by at least two reads was discarded. The tcR package was used for downstream repertoire analysis, and clonotypes were matched across fractions by CDR3 nucleotide sequence plus V segment. VDJmatch was used to annotate antigen specificity against VDJdb, with one amino acid substitution allowed in CDR3.

Material for sequencing was CD4+ T cells sorted from blood. Rearrangement joined TRBV29-1 to TRBJ2-2; TRBD1 fits 8 bases in the junction. This clonotype originated in a young woman in good health. The DNA sequence is given as TGCAGCGCTATGACAGGGGTGATCACCGGGGAGCTGTTTTTT. Its protein is CSAMTGVITGELFF.